The sequence of this TCR beta chain was determined in a study of response to subunit inactivated influenza vaccine. MiXCR, run by TCRdb on the RT-PCR reads, gives a single entry per CDR3 protein. Of about 500,000 distinct CDR3 sequences in the sample, more than 15% were seen once. The CDR3 runs 13 residues. The V end lost 10 bases, the J end lost 7 bases, and 14 bases lay between the germline ends. The rearrangement joins TRBV12-3 or TRBV12-4 to TRBJ1-6, with D possibly matching TRBD1 (6 bases). The sequence derives from a man aged 50-75 years who received an inactivated influenza vaccine. This sample comprised CD4+ T cells sorted from PBMCs, obtained 23 to 25 months after vaccination. The CDR3 is CATGRTENSPLHF. CDR3 DNA: TGTGCCACCGGCCGGACAGAAAATTCACCCCTCCACTTT.